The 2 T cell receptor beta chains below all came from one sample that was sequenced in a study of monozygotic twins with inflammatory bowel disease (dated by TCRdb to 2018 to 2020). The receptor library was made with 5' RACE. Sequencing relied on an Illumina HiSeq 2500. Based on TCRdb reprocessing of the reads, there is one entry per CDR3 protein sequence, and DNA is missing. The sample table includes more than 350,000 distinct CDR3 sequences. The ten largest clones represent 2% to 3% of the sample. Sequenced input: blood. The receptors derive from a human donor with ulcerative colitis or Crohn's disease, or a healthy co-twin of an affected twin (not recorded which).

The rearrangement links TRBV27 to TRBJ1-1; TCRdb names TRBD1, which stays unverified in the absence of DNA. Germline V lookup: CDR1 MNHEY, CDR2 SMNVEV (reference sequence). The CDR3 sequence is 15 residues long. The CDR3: CASSLAGHLNTEAFF.

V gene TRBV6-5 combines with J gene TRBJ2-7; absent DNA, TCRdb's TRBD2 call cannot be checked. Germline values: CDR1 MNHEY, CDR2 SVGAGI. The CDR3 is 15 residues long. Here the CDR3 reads CASSPMGSVFYEQYF.